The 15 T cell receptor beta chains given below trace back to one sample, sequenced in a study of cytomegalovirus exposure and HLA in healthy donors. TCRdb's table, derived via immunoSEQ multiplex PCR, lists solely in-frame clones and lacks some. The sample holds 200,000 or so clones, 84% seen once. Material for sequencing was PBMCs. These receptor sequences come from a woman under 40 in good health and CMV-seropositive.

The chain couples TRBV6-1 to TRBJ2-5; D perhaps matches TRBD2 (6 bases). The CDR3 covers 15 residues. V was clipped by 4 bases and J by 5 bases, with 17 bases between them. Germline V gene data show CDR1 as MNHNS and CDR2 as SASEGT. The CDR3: CASSGPGRRSETQYF. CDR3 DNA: TGTGCCAGCAGTGGTCCGGGGAGGAGATCGGAGACCCAGTACTTC.

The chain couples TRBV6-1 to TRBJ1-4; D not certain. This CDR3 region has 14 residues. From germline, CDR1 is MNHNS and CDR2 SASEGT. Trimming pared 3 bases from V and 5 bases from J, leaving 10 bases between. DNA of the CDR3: TGTGCCAGCAGTGATCAGGTGGTCAATGAAAAACTGTTTTTT. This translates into CASSDQVVNEKLFF.

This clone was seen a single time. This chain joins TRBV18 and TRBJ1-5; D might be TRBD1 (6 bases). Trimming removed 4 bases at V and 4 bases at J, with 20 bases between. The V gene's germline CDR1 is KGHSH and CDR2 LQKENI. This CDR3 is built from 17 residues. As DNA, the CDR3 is TGTGCCAGCTCACTCCCCCCAGGGACAAGGGGGAATCAGCCCCAGCATTTT. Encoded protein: CASSLPPGTRGNQPQHF.

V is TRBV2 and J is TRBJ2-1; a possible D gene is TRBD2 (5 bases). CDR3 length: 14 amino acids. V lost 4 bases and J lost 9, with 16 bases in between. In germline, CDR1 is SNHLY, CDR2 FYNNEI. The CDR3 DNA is TGTGCCAGCAGTGTCTGGGGAACCAGCGGTGAGCAGTTCTTC. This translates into CASSVWGTSGEQFF.

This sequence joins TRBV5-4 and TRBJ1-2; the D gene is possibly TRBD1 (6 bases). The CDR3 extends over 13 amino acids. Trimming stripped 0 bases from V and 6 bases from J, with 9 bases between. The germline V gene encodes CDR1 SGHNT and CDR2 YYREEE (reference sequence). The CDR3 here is CASSLDWGHGYTF. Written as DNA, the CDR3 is TGTGCCAGCAGCTTGGATTGGGGGCATGGCTACACCTTC.

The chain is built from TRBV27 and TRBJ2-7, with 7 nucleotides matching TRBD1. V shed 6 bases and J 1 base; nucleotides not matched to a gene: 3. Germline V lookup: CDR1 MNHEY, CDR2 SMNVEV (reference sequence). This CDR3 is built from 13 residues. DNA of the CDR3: TGTGCCAGCAGGGACAGGCTTTCCTACGAGCAGTACTTC. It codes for CASRDRLSYEQYF.

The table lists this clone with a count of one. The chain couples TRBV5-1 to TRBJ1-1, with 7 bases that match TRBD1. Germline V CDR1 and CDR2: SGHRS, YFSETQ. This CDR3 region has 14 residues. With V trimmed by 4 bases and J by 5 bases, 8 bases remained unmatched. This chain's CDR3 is CASSDTGVETEAFF. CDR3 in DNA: TGCGCCAGCAGCGATACAGGGGTCGAAACTGAAGCTTTCTTT.

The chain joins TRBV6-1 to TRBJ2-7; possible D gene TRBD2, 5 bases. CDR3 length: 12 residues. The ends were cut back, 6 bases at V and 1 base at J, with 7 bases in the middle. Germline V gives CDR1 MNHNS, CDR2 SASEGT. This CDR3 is CASRRRSYEQYF. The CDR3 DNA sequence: TGTGCCAGCAGACGGAGGTCCTACGAGCAGTACTTC.

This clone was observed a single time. This CDR3 reads CASSLPGYETQYF. As DNA, the CDR3 is TGCGCCAGCAGCTTGCCGGGATACGAGACCCAGTACTTC. J is TRBJ2-5 and V is TRBV5-1, with D possibly being TRBD2 (5 bases). V gave up 1 base and J gave up 5 bases, with 9 bases separating them. The CDR3 loop spans 13 amino acids. The germline V gene has CDR1 SGHRS and CDR2 YFSETQ.

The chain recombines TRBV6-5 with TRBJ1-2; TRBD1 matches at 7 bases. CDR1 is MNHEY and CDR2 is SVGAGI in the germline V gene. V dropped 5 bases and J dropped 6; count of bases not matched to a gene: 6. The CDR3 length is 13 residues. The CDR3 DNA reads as TGTGCCAGCAGTCAGGGACAGACCAATGGCTACACCTTC. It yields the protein CASSQGQTNGYTF.

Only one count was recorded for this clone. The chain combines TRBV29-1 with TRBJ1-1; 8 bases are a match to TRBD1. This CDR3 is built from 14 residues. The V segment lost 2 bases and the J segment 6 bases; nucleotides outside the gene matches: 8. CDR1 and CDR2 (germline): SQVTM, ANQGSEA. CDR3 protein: CSVELGQGIAEAFF. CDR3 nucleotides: TGCAGCGTTGAACTAGGACAGGGAATCGCTGAAGCTTTCTTT.

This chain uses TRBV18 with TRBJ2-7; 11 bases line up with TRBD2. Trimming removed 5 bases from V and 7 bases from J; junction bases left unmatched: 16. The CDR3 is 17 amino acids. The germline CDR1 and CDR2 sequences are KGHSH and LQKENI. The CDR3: CASSSTLAGGAFGEQYF. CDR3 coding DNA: TGTGCCAGCTCAAGCACCCTAGCGGGAGGAGCTTTCGGGGAGCAGTACTTC.

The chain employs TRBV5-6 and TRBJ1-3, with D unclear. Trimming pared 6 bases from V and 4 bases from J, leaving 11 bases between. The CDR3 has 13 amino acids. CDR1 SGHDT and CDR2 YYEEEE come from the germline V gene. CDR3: CASILLGGNTIYF. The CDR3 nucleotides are TGTGCCAGCATCCTCCTTGGCGGAAACACCATATATTTT.

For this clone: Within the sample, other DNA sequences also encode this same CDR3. In DNA form, the CDR3 reads TGTGCCAGCAGCTCACTAGCGGGAGGAGGCAATGAGCAGTTCTTC. It yields the protein CASSSLAGGGNEQFF. The chain combines TRBV5-6 with TRBJ2-1; the match to TRBD2 covers 12 bases. The CDR3 totals 15 residues. The germline CDR1 and CDR2 sequences are SGHDT and YYEEEE. Trimming took 3 bases from V and 6 from J; bases not matched to a gene: 4. Based on the CDR3 plus reference TRBV5-6 and TRBJ2-1, the full variable domain is DAGVTQSPTHLIKTRGQQVTLRCSPKSGHDTVSWYQQALGQGPQFIFQYYEEEERQRGNFPDRFSGHQFPNYSSELNVNALLLGDSALYLCASSSLAGGGNEQFFGPGTRLTVL.

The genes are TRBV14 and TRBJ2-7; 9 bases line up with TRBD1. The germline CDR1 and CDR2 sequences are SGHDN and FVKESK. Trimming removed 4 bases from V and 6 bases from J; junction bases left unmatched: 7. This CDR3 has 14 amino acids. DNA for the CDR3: TGTGCCAGCAGCCCACTGACAGGGGGTGCCGAGCAGTACTTC. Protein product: CASSPLTGGAEQYF.